This TCR beta chain came from a study of blood T cells in healthy people across ages. PBMCs, at least 7 million per sample, were isolated. Total RNA, at least 6 micrograms per sample, came from PBMCs. A sample-barcoded 5' primer and a J-beta primer mix were used in a second PCR of roughly 7 to 11 cycles. All cDNA molecules were each tagged by a template-switch adaptor with 12 random nucleotides. TCRdb processed the 5' RACE reads anew with MiXCR; each CDR3 protein has one entry. The profile covers approximately 940,000 distinct CDR3 sequences, with about 48% appearing a single time and roughly 13% taken by the ten largest. This clonotype was detected only a few times. The V and J ends lost 3 bases and 7 bases, in that order; junction bases with no gene match: 8. The CDR3 is 14 residues long. In germline, CDR1 is KGHDR, CDR2 SFDVKD.

The V and J genes are TRBV24-1 and TRBJ2-7, with 7 bases that match TRBD2. Input material: blood. The clonotype was recovered from a man aged 30 to 45 in good health. CDR3 bases: TGTGCCACCAGTGATAGGCAGGGAGGGTTGGAGCAGTACTTC. Amino acids: CATSDRQGGLEQYF.